The next 12 T cell receptor beta chains were all read from a single sample in a study of cytomegalovirus exposure and HLA in healthy donors. Amplification used 60 Vbeta primers and 13 Jbeta primers. The method was immunoSEQ multiplex PCR; TCRdb's version includes in-frame clones alone and lacks a portion of them. The sample has some 130,000 clones; 70% to 80% are singletons. Sequencing input: PBMCs. Source of these receptors: a man aged 50 to 59 in good health and CMV-seronegative.

The rearrangement joins TRBV29-1 to TRBJ2-5; D uncertain. The CDR3 consists of 16 residues. Germline CDR1 and CDR2: SQVTM and ANQGSEA. V dropped 5 bases and J dropped 1 base, with 20 bases sitting between them. DNA of the CDR3: TGCAGCGTTCTACCAAGGTTTTGGGCCTCCCAAGAGACCCAGTACTTC. Translation gives CSVLPRFWASQETQYF.

This clone was seen just once. This chain uses TRBV6-1 with TRBJ2-4; 7 nucleotides agree with TRBD1. V shed 6 bases, J shed 5 bases, and the junction held 7 bases outside the gene matches. The CDR3 is made up of 14 amino acids. Germline V lookup: CDR1 MNHNS, CDR2 SASEGT. The CDR3 region is CASRPDRPQNIQYF. The CDR3 DNA is TGTGCCAGCAGGCCGGACAGGCCCCAAAACATTCAGTACTTC.

This clone occurred a few times. The chain uses TRBV19 and TRBJ2-1; TRBD2 matches at 13 bases. This CDR3 is built from 15 residues. Germline CDR1 LNHDA, CDR2 SQIVND (reference sequence). V lost 6 bases to trimming and J lost 8 bases; unmatched junction nucleotides: 7. The CDR3 loop reads CASRQLAGGLDEQFF. CDR3 sequence (DNA): TGTGCCAGTAGACAACTAGCGGGAGGGCTGGATGAGCAGTTCTTC.

The CDR3 DNA sequence: TGTGCCAGCACAGACCCTCGAGCTGGGGGGGAGACCCAGTACTTC. This sequence encodes CASTDPRAGGETQYF. This chain uses TRBV6-6 with TRBJ2-5, with a possible D match to TRBD2 (6 bases). The germline V gene encodes CDR1 MNHNY and CDR2 SVGAGI (reference sequence). Between the trimmed V and J ends, which lost 7 bases and 5 bases, there was a span of 20 bases. The CDR3 is made up of 15 amino acids.

The chain employs TRBV28 and TRBJ2-1; 7 nucleotides align to TRBD2. The CDR3 totals 19 residues. Germline V gene sequence: CDR1 MDHEN, CDR2 SYDVKM. The trim removed 1 base at V and 0 bases at J, leaving 12 bases unmatched. CDR3 in amino acids: CASSLFWRESLLSYNEQFF. CDR3 DNA sequence: TGTGCCAGCAGTTTATTCTGGCGGGAGTCCCTCCTCTCCTACAATGAGCAGTTCTTC.

This clone was seen a few times. This chain connects TRBV4-1 to TRBJ2-7, with D perhaps TRBD1 (6 bases). This CDR3 is built from 15 residues. The germline V gene has CDR1 MGHRA and CDR2 YSYEKL. V lost 1 base to trimming and J lost 7 bases, with 17 bases between them. CDR3 in DNA: TGCGCCAGCAGCCAAGCCCAGGGGTCAGGTTGGGAGCAGTACTTC. Its protein is CASSQAQGSGWEQYF.

The chain couples TRBV29-1 to TRBJ1-1; 8 bases agree with TRBD1. Germline CDR1 SQVTM, CDR2 ANQGSEA. This CDR3 is 12 amino acids long. V gave up 5 bases and J gave up 6 bases; unmatched junction bases: 5. The CDR3 coding sequence is TGCAGCGTTTCGACAGGGGTCGCTGAAGCTTTCTTT. It specifies CSVSTGVAEAFF. Combining the CDR3 with reference TRBV29-1 and TRBJ1-1 gives the whole variable domain SAVISQKPSRDICQRGTSLTIQCQVDSQVTMMFWYRQQPGQSLTLIATANQGSEATYESGFVIDKFPISRPNLTFSTLTVSNMSPEDSSIYLCSVSTGVAEAFFGQGTRLTVV.

There are a few counts of this clone. The genes are TRBV2 and TRBJ1-2; D unclear. CDR3 length equals 13 residues. V dropped 4 bases and J dropped 8 bases, with 14 bases sitting between them. Germline V lookup: CDR1 SNHLY, CDR2 FYNNEI. CDR3 nucleotides: TGTGCCAGCAGTGTGGAGCAGCAATCCGGCTACACCTTC. This translates into CASSVEQQSGYTF.

The rearrangement uses TRBV11-3 and TRBJ2-1; D may be TRBD2 (6 bases). V lost 5 bases to trimming and J lost 5 bases, with 19 bases between them. Germline lookup yields CDR1 SGHNT and CDR2 YENEEA. CDR3 length: 16 residues. CDR3 nucleotides: TGTGCCAGCAGCCCCGGCGTAACCGCGGGAAACAATGAGCAGTTCTTC. Protein product: CASSPGVTAGNNEQFF.

The V call is TRBV18, the J call TRBJ2-1, with 10 bases aligning to TRBD2. The V gene end was trimmed by 1 base and the J gene end by 0 bases; junction bases not matched to a gene: 0. The CDR3 is 16 residues long. Germline V CDR1 and CDR2: KGHSH, LQKENI. CDR3 in amino acids: CASSPLAGGSYNEQFF. The CDR3 bases are TGTGCCAGCTCACCACTAGCGGGAGGCTCCTACAATGAGCAGTTCTTC.

The rearrangement joins TRBV11-1 to TRBJ2-7; the match to TRBD1 covers 7 bases. CDR1 is SGHAT, CDR2 FQDESV, per germline (reference sequence). V gave up 4 bases and J gave up 6 bases; unmatched junction bases: 6. This CDR3 comprises 13 residues. Here the CDR3 reads CASSSDRNSEQYF. The CDR3 nucleotides read TGTGCCAGCAGCTCGGACAGGAACAGCGAGCAGTACTTC.

The CDR3 here is CAISETGTGNPYEQYF. DNA of the CDR3: TGTGCCATCAGTGAGACCGGGACAGGGAATCCCTACGAGCAGTACTTC. The chain has TRBV10-3 and TRBJ2-7; 9 bases are a match to TRBD1. Trimming took 2 bases from V and 2 from J; bases not matched to a gene: 7. The length of the CDR3 is 16 residues. The germline V gene has CDR1 ENHRY and CDR2 SYGVKD.